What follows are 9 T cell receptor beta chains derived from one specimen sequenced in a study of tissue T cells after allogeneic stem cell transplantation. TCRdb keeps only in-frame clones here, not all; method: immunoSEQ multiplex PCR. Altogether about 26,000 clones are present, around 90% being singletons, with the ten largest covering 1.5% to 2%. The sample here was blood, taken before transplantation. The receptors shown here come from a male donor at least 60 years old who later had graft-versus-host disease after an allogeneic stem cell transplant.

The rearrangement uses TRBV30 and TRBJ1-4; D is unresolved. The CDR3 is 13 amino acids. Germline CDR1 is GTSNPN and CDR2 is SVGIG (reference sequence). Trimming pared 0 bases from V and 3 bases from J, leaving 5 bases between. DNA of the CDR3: TGTGCCTGGAGTGTCCCCGCTAATGAAAAACTGTTTTTT. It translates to CAWSVPANEKLFF.

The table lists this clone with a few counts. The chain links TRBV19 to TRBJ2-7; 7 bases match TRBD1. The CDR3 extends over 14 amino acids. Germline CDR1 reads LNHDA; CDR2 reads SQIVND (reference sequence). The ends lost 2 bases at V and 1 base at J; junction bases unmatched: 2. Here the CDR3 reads CASSINRGSYEQYF. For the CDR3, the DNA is TGTGCCAGTAGTATAAACAGGGGATCCTACGAGCAGTACTTC.

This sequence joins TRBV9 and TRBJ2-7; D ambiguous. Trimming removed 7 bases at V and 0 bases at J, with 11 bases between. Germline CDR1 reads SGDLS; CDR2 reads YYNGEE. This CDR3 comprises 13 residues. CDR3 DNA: TGTGCCAGCTCCAAGCAGGACTCCTACGAGCAGTACTTC. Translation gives CASSKQDSYEQYF.

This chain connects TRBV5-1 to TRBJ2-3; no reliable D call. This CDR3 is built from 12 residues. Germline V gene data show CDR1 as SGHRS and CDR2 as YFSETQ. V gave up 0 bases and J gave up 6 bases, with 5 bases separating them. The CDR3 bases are TGCGCCAGCAGCTTGGCCGAGGATACGCAGTATTTT. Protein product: CASSLAEDTQYF.

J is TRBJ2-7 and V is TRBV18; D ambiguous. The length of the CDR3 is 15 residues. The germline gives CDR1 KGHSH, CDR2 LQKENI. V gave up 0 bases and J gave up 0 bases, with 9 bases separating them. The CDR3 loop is CASSPPGALSYEQYF. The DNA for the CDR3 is TGTGCCAGCTCACCACCTGGAGCCCTCTCCTACGAGCAGTACTTC.

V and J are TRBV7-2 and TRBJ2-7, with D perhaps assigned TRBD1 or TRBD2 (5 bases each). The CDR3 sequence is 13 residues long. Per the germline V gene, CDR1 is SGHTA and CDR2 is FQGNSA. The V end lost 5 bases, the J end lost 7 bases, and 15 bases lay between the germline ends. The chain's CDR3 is CASSVSSWGEQYF. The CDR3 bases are TGTGCCAGCAGCGTATCGAGCTGGGGGGAGCAGTACTTC.

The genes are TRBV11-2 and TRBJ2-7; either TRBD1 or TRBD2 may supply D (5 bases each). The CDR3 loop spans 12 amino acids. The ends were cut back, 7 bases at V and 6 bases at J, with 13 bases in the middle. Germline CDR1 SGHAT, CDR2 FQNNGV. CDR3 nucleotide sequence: TGTGCCAGCAACTGGGGCGAGGGCGAGCAGTACTTC. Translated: CASNWGEGEQYF. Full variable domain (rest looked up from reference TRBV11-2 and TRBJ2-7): EAGVAQSPRYKIIEKRQSVAFWCNPISGHATLYWYQQILGQGPKLLIQFQNNGVVDDSQLPKDRFSAERLKGVDSTLKIQPAKLEDSAVYLCASNWGEGEQYFGPGTRLTVT.

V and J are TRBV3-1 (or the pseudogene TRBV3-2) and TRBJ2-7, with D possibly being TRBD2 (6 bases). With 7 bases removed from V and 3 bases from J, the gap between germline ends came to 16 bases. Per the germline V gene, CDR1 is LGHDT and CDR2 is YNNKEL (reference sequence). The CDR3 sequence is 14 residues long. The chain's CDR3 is CASTPGVRNYEQYF. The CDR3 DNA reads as TGTGCCAGCACTCCGGGAGTAAGGAACTACGAGCAGTACTTC.

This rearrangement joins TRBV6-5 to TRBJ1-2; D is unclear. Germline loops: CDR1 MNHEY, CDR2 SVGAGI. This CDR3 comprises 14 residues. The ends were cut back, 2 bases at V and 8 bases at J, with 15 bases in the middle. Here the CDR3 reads CASSYGRPQMGYTF. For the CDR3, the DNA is TGTGCCAGCAGTTACGGGCGGCCACAGATGGGCTACACCTTC.